The 2 T cell receptor beta chains given below trace back to one sample, sequenced in a study of blood T cell repertoires in COVID-19. TCRdb's table, derived via immunoSEQ multiplex PCR, lists solely in-frame clones and lacks some. Among fewer than 300,000 clones listed, 87% were seen once. Sequencing used peripheral blood. The receptors come from a woman aged 40 to 50 who had recovered from COVID-19.

The chain links TRBV5-1 to TRBJ2-5, with TRBD1 matching over 8 bases. The V gene end was trimmed by 4 bases and the J gene end by 5 bases; junction bases not matched to a gene: 7. Germline V gives CDR1 SGHRS, CDR2 YFSETQ. This CDR3 has 14 residues. The CDR3 spells CASSGGQGWETQYF. The DNA of the CDR3 is TGCGCCAGCAGCGGCGGACAGGGTTGGGAGACCCAGTACTTC.

The rearrangement joins TRBV7-8 to TRBJ1-6, with 9 bases aligning to TRBD1. The ends lost 2 bases at V and 6 bases at J; junction bases unmatched: 5. The length of the CDR3 is 16 residues. CDR1 SGHVS and CDR2 FQNEAQ come from the germline V gene. The CDR3 DNA follows: TGTGCCAGCAGCTTATTACAGGGGGCGTTTAATTCACCCCTCCACTTT. Protein: CASSLLQGAFNSPLHF.